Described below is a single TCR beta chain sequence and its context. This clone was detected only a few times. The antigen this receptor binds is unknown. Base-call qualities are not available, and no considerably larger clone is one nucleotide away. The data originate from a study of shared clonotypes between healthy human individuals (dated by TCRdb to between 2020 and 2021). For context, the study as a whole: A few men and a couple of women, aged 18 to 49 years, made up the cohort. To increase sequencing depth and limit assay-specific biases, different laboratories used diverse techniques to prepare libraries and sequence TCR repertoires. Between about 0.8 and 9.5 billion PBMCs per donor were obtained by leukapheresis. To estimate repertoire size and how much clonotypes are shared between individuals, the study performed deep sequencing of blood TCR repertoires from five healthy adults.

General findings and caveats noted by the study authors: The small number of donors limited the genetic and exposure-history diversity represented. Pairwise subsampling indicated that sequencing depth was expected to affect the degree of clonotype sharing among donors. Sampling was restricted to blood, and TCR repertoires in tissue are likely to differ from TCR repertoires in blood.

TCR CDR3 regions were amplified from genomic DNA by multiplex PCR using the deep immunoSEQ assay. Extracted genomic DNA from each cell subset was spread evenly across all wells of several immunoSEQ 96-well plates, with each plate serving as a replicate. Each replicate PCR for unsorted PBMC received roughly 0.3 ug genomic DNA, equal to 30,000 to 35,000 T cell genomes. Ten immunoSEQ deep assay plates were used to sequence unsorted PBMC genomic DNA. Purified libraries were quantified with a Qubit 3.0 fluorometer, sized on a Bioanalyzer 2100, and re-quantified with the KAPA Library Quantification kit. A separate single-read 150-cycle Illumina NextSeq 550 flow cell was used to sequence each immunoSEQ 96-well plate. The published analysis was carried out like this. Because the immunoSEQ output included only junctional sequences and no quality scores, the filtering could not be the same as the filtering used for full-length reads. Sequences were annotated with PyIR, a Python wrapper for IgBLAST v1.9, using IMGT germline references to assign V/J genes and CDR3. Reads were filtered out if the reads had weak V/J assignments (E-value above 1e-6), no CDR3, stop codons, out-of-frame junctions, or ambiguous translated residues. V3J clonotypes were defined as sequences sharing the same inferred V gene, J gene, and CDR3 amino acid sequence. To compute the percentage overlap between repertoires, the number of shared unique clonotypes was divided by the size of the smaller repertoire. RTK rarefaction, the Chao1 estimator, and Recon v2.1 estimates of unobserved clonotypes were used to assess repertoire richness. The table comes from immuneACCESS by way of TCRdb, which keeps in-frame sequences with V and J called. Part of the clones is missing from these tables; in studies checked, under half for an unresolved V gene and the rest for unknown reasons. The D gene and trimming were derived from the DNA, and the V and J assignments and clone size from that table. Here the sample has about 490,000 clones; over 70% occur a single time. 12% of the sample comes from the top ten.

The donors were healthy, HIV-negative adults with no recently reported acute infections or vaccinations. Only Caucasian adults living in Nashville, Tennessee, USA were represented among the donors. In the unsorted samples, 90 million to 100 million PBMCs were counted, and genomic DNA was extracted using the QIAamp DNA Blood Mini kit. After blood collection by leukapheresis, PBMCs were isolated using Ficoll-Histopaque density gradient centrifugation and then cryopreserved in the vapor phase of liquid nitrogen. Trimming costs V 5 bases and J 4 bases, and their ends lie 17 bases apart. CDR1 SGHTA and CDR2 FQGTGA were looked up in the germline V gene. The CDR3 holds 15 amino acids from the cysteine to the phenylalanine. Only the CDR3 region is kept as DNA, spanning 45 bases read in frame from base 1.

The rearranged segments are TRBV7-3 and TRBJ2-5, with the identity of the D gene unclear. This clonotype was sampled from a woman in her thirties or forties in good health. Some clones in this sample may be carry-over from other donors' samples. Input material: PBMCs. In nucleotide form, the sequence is TGTGCCAGCAGCCCGACCGAAAATCCCTCAGAGACCCAGTACTTC. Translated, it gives CASSPTENPSETQYF. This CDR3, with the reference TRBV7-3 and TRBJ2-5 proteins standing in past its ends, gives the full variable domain GAGVSQTPSNKVTEKGKYVELRCDPISGHTALYWYRQSLGQGPEFLIYFQGTGAADDSGLPNDRFFAVRPEGSVSTLKIQRTERGDSAVYLCASSPTENPSETQYFGPGTRLLVL.